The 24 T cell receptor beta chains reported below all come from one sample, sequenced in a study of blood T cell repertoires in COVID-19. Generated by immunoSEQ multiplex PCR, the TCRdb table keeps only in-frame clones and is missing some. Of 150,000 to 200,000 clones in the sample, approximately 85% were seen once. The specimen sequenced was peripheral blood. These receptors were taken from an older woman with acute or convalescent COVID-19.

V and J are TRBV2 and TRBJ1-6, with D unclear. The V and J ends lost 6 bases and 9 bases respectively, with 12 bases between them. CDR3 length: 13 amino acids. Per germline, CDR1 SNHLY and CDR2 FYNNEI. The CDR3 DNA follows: TGTGCCAGCAGCGGAGCGGATCGTTCACCCCTCCACTTT. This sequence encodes CASSGADRSPLHF. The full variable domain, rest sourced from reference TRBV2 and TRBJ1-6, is EPEVTQTPSHQVTQMGQEVILRCVPISNHLYFYWYRQILGQKVEFLVSFYNNEISEKSEIFDDQFSVERPDGSNFTLKIRSTKLEDSAMYFCASSGADRSPLHFGNGTRLTVT.

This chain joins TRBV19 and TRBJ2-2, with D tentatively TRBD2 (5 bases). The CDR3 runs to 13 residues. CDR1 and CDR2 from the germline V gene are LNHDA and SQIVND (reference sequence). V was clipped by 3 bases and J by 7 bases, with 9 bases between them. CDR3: CASSIPGSGELFF. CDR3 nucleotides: TGTGCCAGTAGTATCCCGGGGAGCGGGGAGCTGTTTTTT.

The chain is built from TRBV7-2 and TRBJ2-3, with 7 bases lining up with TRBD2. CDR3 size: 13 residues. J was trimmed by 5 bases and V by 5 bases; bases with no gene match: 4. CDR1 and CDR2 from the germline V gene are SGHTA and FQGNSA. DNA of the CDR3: TGTGCCAGCAGCGGGAGGGCCATAGATACGCAGTATTTT. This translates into CASSGRAIDTQYF.

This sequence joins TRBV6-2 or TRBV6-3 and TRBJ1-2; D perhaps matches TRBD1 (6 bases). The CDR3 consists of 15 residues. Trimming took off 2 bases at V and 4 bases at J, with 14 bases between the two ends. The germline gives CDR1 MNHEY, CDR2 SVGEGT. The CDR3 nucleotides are TGTGCCAGCAGTTACGGTCAGCAGGGGCCCTATGGCTACACCTTC. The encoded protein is CASSYGQQGPYGYTF.

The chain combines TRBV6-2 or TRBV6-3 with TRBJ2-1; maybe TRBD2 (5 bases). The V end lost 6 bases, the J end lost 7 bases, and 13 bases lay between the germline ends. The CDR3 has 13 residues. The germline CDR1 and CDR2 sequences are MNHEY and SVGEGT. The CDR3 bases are TGTGCCAGCAGCCCGGACTGGGGAAATGAGCAGTTCTTC. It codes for CASSPDWGNEQFF.

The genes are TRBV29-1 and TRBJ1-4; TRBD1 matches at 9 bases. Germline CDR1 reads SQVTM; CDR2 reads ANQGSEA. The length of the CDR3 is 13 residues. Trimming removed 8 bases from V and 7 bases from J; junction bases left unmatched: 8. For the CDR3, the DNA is TGCAGCACCCGGACAGGGGTTGGTGAAAAACTGTTTTTT. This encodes CSTRTGVGEKLFF.

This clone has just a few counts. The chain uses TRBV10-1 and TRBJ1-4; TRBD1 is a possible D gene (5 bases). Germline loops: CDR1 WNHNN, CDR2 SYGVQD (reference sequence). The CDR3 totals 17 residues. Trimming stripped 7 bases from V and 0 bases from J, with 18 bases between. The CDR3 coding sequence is TGCGCCAGCACCGCGGGACGGCGGCCAACAACTAATGAAAAACTGTTTTTT. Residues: CASTAGRRPTTNEKLFF.

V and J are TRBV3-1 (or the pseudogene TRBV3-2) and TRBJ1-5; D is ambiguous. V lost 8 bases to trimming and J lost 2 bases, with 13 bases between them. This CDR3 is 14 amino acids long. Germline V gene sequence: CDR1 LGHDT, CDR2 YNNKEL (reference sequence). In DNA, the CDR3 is TGTGCCAGCTCACCTGGTTTAGGCAATCAGCCCCAGCATTTT. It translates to CASSPGLGNQPQHF.

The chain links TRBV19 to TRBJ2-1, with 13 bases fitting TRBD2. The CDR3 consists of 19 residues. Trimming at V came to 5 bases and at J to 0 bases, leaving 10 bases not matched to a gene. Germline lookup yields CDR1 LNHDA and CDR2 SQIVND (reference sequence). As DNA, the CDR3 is TGTGCCAGTAGTTTCCGACTAGCGGGAGGCGTGAGCTCCTACAATGAGCAGTTCTTC. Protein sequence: CASSFRLAGGVSSYNEQFF.

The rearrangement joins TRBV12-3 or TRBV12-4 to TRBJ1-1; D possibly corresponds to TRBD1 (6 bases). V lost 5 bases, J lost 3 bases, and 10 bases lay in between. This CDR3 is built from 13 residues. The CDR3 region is CASSPQGYTEAFF. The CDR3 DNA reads TGTGCCAGCAGTCCCCAGGGGTACACTGAAGCTTTCTTT.

CDR3 coding DNA: TGTGCCAGCAGAACCGACGGCAGGGGGCGTGACACTGAAGCTTTCTTT. This translates into CASRTDGRGRDTEAFF. This rearrangement joins TRBV6-6 to TRBJ1-1; TRBD1 aligns across 8 bases. The CDR3 covers 16 residues. Looked up from germline, CDR1 is MNHNY and CDR2 is SVGAGI (reference sequence). The ends lost 6 bases at V and 3 bases at J; junction bases unmatched: 12.

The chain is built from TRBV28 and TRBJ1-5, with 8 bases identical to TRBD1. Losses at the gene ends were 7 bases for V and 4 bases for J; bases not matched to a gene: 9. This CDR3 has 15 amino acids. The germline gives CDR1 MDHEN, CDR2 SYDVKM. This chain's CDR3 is CASKDGQGRNQPQHF. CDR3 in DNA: TGTGCCAGCAAAGACGGACAGGGTAGAAATCAGCCCCAGCATTTT.

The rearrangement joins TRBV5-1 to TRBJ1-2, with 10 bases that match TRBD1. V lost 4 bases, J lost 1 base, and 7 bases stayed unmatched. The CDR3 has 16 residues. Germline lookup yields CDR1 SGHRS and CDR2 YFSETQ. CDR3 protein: CASSQTGGVRNYGYTF. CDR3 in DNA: TGCGCCAGCAGCCAGACAGGGGGCGTTCGTAACTATGGCTACACCTTC.

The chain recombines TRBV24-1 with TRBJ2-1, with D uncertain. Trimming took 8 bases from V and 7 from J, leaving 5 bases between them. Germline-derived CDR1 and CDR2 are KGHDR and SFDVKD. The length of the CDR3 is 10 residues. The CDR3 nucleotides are TGTGCCACCACTGTGAATGAGCAGTTCTTC. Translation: CATTVNEQFF.

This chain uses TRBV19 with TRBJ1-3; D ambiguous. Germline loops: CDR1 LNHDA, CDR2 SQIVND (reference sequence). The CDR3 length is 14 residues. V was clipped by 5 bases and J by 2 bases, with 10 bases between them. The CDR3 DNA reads TGTGCCAGTAGTGACGCAGGCCCTGGAAACACCATATATTTT. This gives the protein CASSDAGPGNTIYF. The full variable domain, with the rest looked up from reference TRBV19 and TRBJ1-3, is DGGITQSPKYLFRKEGQNVTLSCEQNLNHDAMYWYRQDPGQGLRLIYYSQIVNDFQKGDIAEGYSVSREKKESFPLTVTSAQKNPTAFYLCASSDAGPGNTIYFGEGSWLTVV.

CDR3 in amino acids: CASSLQAGTDTQYF. The CDR3 DNA is TGCGCCAGCAGCTTGCAGGCTGGCACAGATACGCAGTATTTT. This rearrangement joins TRBV5-1 to TRBJ2-3, with D unclear. Germline CDR1 SGHRS, CDR2 YFSETQ. This CDR3 contains 14 residues. Trimming stripped 1 base from V and 1 base from J, with 7 bases between. The full variable domain, in which reference TRBV5-1 and TRBJ2-3 provide the parts outside the CDR3, is KAGVTQTPRYLIKTRGQQVTLSCSPISGHRSVSWYQQTPGQGLQFLFEYFSETQRNKGNFPGRFSGRQFSNSRSEMNVSTLELGDSALYLCASSLQAGTDTQYFGPGTRLTVL.

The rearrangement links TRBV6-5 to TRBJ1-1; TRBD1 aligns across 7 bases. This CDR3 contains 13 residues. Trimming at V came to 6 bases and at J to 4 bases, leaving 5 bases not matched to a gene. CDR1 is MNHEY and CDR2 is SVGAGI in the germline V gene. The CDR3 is CASSKGQITEAFF. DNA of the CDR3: TGTGCCAGCAGCAAGGGACAGATCACTGAAGCTTTCTTT.

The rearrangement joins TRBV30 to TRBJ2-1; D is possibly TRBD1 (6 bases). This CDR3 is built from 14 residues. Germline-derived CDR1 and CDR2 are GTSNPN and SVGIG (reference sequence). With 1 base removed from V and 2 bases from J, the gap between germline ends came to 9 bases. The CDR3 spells CAWSAGTTYNEQFF. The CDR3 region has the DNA TGTGCCTGGAGTGCCGGGACAACCTACAATGAGCAGTTCTTC.

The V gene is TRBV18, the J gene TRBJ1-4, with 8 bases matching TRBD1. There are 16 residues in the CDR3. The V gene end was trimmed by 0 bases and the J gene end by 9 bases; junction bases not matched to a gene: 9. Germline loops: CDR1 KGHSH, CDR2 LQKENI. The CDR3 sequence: CASSPPSGGKGKKLFF. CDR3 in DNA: TGTGCCAGCTCACCACCCTCAGGGGGCAAGGGGAAAAAACTGTTTTTT.

In DNA form, the CDR3 reads TGTGCCAGCAGCTCGGGACAGCAACCTTCCTACGAGCAGTACGTC. Translating it yields CASSSGQQPSYEQYV. This rearrangement joins TRBV5-6 to TRBJ2-7; 7 positions match TRBD1. The J segment lost 1 base and the V segment lost 3 bases, leaving 7 bases of the junction unmatched. CDR1 is SGHDT, CDR2 YYEEEE, per germline. The CDR3 has 15 amino acids.

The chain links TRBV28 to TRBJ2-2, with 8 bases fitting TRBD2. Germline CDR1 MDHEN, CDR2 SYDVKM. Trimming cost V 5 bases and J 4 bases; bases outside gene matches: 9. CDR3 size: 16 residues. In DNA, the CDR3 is TGTGCCAGCAGTCACGGGGGGGCAGGGGCCACCGGGGAGCTGTTTTTT. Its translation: CASSHGGAGATGELFF. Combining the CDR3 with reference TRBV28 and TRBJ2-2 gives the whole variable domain DVKVTQSSRYLVKRTGEKVFLECVQDMDHENMFWYRQDPGLGLRLIYFSYDVKMKEKGDIPEGYSVSREKKERFSLILESASTNQTSMYLCASSHGGAGATGELFFGEGSRLTVL.

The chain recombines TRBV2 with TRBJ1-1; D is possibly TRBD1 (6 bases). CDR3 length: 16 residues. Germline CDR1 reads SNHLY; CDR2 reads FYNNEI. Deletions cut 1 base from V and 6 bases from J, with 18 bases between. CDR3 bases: TGTGCCAGCAGTGAAGTGGCAGGGGTAGGAGGACCTGAAGCTTTCTTT. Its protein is CASSEVAGVGGPEAFF.

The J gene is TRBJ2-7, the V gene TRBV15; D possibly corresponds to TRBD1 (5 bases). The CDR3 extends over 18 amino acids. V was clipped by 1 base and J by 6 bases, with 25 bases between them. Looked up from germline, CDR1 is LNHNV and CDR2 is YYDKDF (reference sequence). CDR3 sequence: CATSRVPNRRTTVTEQYV. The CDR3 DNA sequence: TGTGCCACCAGCAGAGTCCCTAACCGTAGGACAACCGTAACCGAGCAGTACGTC.

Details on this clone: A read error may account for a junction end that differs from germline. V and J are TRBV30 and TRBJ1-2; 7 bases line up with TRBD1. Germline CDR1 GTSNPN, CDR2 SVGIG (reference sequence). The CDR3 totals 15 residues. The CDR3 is CAWNRGLLTMATGGF. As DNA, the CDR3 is TGTGCCTGGAATAGGGGGCTTCTAACTATGGCTACCGGGGGCTTC. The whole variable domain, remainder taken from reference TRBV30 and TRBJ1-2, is SQTIHQWPATLVQPVGSPLSLECTVEGTSNPNLYWYRQAAGRGLQLLFYSVGIGQISSEVPQNLSASRPQDRQFILSSKKLLLSDSGFYLCAWNRGLLTMATGGFGSGTRLTVV.